This TCR beta chain was captured in a study of PD-1 blockade in classical Hodgkin lymphoma. A note on this clone: Antigen: not known.

CDR3 length: 15 residues. With 0 bases removed from V and 0 bases from J, the gap between germline ends came to 8 bases. The germline CDR1 and CDR2 sequences are SGHTA and FQGTGA. Study-level findings and limits: A significant rise in TCR diversity by C4D1 was seen for CD4+ but not CD8+ cells. Newly diagnosed and completely responding patients shared comparable baseline diversity.

With no exception, relapse followed autologous stem cell transplantation in all patients, and brentuximab vedotin exposure varied. The protocol was immunoSEQ multiplex PCR, while the TCRdb copy is restricted to in-frame clones and leaves out a portion. Here the sample spans tens of thousands of clones, around four fifths being singletons. The specimen was peripheral blood mononuclear cells (PBMCs), collected before the second cycle of nivolumab. The receptor's source is a human donor with classical Hodgkin lymphoma. This chain uses TRBV7-3 with TRBJ1-1; D ambiguous. In DNA form, the CDR3 reads TGTGCCAGCAGCTTAACAGGAGGCGTGAACACTGAAGCTTTCTTT. Translation: CASSLTGGVNTEAFF.